A selection of T cell receptor beta chains follows, all from one sample in a study of technical replicates of blood from several donors. Measured with immunoSEQ multiplex PCR; TCRdb has only the in-frame clones, and not every one. The sample carries around 80,000 clones, 70% to 90% recorded once. The sequenced material came from T cells isolated from PBMCs. The receptor set was obtained from a human donor in good health. Both conserved end residues are part of each CDR3. A D gene is named only where the DNA matches it firmly. A row's size may be missing; if present it is once, few, many or a size class.

CASSVVNGPYEQYF | TGTGCCAGCAGCGTAGTTAATGGGCCCTACGAGCAGTACTTC | TRBJ2-7 | TRBV9 | . | .
CASSFGTSGDLSYNEQFF | TGTGCCAGCAGTTTTGGGACTAGCGGGGATCTCTCCTACAATGAGCAGTTCTTC | TRBJ2-1 | TRBV27 | TRBD2 | once
CASSPDRGPSYEQYF | TGTGCCAGCAGTCCGGACAGGGGGCCCTCCTACGAGCAGTACTTC | TRBJ2-7 | TRBV6-1 | TRBD1 | .
CAWSGGGRAYEQYF | TGTGCCTGGAGTGGTGGGGGGAGGGCCTACGAGCAGTACTTC | TRBJ2-7 | TRBV30 | TRBD2 | .
CASSPGLAGGLDTQYF | TGTGCCAGCAGCCCGGGACTAGCGGGAGGTTTAGATACGCAGTATTTT | TRBJ2-3 | TRBV7-3 | TRBD2 | .
CASSRDAGLPYEQYF | TGTGCCAGCAGCAGAGACGCGGGACTACCCTACGAGCAGTACTTC | TRBJ2-7 | TRBV7-8 | TRBD2 | .
CAISGRLAGGSEQFF | TGTGCCATCAGTGGGAGACTAGCGGGAGGTAGTGAGCAGTTCTTC | TRBJ2-1 | TRBV10-3 | TRBD2 | .
CASSLAQTRQETQYF | TGTGCCAGCAGCTTAGCGCAGACTAGACAAGAGACCCAGTACTTC | TRBJ2-5 | TRBV7-8 | . | .
CASSLFPGLAAKGPYNEQFF | TGTGCCAGCAGTTTATTTCCGGGACTAGCGGCTAAGGGGCCCTACAATGAGCAGTTCTTC | TRBJ2-1 | TRBV27 | TRBD2 | .
CASSGGTSNLYEQYF | TGTGCCAGCAGCGGGGGGACAAGTAACCTCTACGAGCAGTACTTC | TRBJ2-7 | TRBV9 | . | .
CASSLEGLTEAFF | TGTGCCAGCAGCTTAGAGGGTTTGACTGAAGCTTTCTTT | TRBJ1-1 | TRBV5-5 | . | .